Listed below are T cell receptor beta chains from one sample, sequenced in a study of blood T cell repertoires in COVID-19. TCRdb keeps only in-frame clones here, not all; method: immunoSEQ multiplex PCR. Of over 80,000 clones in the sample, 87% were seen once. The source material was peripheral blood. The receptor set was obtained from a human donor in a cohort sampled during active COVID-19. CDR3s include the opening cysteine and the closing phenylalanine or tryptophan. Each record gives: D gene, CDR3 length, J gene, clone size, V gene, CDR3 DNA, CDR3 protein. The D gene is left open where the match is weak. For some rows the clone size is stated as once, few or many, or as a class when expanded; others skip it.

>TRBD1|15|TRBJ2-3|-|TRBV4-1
TGCGCCAGCAGCCAACCGGGACAGGGGTCCGATACGCAGTATTTT
CASSQPGQGSDTQYF
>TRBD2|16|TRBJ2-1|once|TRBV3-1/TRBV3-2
TGTGCCAGCAGCCAAGATAGCGGGAGGGCCTTCAATGAGCAGTTCTTC
CASSQDSGRAFNEQFF
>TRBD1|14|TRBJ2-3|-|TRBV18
TGTGCCAGCTCTTACACAGGGGTAGGAGATACGCAGTATTTT
CASSYTGVGDTQYF
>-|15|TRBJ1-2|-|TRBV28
TGTGCCAGCAGCCCACCCGGGGGAGGGCTGAATGGCTACACCTTC
CASSPPGGGLNGYTF
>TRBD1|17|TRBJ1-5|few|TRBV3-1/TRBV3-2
TGTGCCAGCAGCCTCGGGACAGGGGTTTTTAGCAATCAGCCCCAGCATTTT
CASSLGTGVFSNQPQHF
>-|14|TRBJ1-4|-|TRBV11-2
TGTGCCAGCAGCTTAGAACAGGTTTCGGAAAAACTGTTTTTT
CASSLEQVSEKLFF
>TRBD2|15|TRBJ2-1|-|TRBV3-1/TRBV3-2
TGTGCCAGCAGCCAAGTAGCGGGAGCACCCAATGAGCAGTTCTTC
CASSQVAGAPNEQFF
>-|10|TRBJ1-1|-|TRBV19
TGTGCCAGTATGGAGGGGGAAGCTTTCTTT
CASMEGEAFF
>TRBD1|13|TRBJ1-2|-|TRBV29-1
TGCAGCGTTGAACCGACAGGGGGCTATGGCTACACCTTC
CSVEPTGGYGYTF
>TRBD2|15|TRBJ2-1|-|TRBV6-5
TGTGCCGCCCCCGGAGGGAGGGCCTGGGGCAATGAGCAGTTCTTC
CAAPGGRAWGNEQFF
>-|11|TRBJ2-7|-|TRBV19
TGTGCCAGTACCGGCGGATACGAGCAGTACTTC
CASTGGYEQYF
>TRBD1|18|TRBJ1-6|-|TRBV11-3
TGTGCCAGCAGCAACCGGGACAGGGGGCGAAGTAGTAATTCACCCCTCCACTTT
CASSNRDRGRSSNSPLHF
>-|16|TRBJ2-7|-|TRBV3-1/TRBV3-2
TGTGCCAGCAGCCAAGCCTTAACTACCCGATCCTACGAGCAGTACTTC
CASSQALTTRSYEQYF